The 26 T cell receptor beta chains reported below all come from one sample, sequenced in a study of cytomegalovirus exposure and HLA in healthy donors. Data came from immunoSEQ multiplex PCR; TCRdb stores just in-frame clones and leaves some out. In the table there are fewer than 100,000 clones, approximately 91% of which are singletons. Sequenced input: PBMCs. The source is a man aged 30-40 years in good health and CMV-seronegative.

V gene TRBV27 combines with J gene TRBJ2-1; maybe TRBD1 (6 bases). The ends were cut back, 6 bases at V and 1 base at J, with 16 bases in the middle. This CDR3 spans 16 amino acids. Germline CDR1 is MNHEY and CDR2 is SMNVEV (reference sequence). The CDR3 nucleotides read TGTGCCAGCAGCTACCAGACAGGTCCTTCCTACAATGAGCAGTTCTTC. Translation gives CASSYQTGPSYNEQFF.

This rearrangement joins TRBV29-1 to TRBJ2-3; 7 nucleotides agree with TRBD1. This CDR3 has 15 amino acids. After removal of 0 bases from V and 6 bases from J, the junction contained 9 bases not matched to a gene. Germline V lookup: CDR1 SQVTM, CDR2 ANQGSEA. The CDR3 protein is CSVEDVGTASDTQYF. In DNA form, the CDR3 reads TGCAGCGTTGAAGATGTGGGGACAGCCTCGGATACGCAGTATTTT.

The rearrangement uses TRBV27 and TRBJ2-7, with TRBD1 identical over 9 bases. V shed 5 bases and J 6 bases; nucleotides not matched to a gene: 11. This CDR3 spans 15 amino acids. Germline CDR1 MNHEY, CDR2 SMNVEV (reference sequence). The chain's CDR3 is CASSPYRDRVVEQYF. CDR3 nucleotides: TGTGCCAGCAGTCCATACCGGGACAGGGTTGTCGAGCAGTACTTC.

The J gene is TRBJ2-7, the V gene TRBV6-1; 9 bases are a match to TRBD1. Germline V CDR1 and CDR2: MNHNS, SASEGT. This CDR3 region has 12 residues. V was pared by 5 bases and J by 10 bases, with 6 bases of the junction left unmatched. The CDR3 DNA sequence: TGTGCCAGCAGTTCCTGGGACAGGGCTCAGTACTTC. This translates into CASSSWDRAQYF.

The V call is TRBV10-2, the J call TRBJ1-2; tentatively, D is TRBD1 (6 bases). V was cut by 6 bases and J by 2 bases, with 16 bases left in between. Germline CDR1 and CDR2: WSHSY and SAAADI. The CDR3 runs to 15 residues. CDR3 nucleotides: TGCGCCAGCAGCTGGGGGTGGGGGCAGAACTATGGCTACACCTTC. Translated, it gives CASSWGWGQNYGYTF.

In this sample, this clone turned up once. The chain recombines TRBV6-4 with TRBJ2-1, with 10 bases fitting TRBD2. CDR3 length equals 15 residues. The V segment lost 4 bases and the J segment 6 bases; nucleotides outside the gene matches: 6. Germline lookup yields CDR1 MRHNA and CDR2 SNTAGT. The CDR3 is CASSAERGGVNEQFF. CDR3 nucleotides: TGTGCCAGCAGTGCAGAGCGGGGGGGCGTCAATGAGCAGTTCTTC.

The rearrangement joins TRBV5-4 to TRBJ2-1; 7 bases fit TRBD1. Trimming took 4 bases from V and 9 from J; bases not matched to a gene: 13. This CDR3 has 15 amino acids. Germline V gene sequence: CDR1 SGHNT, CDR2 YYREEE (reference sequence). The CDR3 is CASSRRDSWLGEQFF. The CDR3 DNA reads TGTGCCAGCAGCCGCAGGGACAGCTGGCTCGGTGAGCAGTTCTTC.

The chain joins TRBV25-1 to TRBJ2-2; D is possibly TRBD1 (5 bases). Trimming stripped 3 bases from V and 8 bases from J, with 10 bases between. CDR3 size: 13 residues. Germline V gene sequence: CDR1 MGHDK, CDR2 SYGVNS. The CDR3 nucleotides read TGTGCCAGCAGTGAGTTGGCAGGGGGGGAGCTGTTTTTT. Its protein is CASSELAGGELFF.

CDR3 DNA sequence: TGTGCCAGTACTAAGGGACTAGCGGGGAGGGGGGAGACCCAGTACTTC. This translates into CASTKGLAGRGETQYF. V usage is TRBV19 and J usage is TRBJ2-5; 13 positions agree with TRBD2. CDR1 LNHDA and CDR2 SQIVND come from the germline V gene (reference sequence). V gave up 7 bases and J gave up 5 bases; unmatched junction bases: 10. This CDR3 contains 16 residues.

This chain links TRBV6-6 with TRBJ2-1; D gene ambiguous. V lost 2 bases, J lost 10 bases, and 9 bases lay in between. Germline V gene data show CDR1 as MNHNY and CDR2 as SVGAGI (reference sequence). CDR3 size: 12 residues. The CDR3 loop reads CASSYGLWEQFF. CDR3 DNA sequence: TGTGCCAGCAGTTACGGCTTATGGGAGCAGTTCTTC.

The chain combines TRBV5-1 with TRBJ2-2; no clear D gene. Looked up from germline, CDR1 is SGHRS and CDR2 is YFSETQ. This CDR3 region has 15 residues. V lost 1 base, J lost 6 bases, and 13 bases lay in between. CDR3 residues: CASSLLQLSPGELFF. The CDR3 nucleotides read TGCGCCAGCAGCTTGTTACAGTTAAGTCCCGGGGAGCTGTTTTTT. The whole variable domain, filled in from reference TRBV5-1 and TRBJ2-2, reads KAGVTQTPRYLIKTRGQQVTLSCSPISGHRSVSWYQQTPGQGLQFLFEYFSETQRNKGNFPGRFSGRQFSNSRSEMNVSTLELGDSALYLCASSLLQLSPGELFFGEGSRLTVL.

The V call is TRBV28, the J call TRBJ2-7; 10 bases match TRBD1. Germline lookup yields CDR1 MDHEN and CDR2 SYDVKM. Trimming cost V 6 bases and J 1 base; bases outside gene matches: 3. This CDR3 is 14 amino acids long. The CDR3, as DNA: TGTGCCAGCAGAGGACAGGGGGGATCCTACGAGCAGTACTTC. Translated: CASRGQGGSYEQYF.

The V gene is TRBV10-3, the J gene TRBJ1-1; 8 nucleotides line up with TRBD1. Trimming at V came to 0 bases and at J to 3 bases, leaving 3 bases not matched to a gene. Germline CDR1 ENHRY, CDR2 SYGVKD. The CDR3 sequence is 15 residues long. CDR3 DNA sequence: TGTGCCATCAGTGAGTCCGACAGGGGTCACACTGAAGCTTTCTTT. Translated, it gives CAISESDRGHTEAFF.

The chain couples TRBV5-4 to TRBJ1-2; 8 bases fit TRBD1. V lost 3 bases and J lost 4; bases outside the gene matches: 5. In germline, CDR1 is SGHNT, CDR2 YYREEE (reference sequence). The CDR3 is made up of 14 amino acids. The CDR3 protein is CASSYQGAGYGYTF. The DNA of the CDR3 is TGTGCCAGCAGCTACCAGGGGGCCGGCTATGGCTACACCTTC. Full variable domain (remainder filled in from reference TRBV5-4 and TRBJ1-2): ETGVTQSPTHLIKTRGQQVTLRCSSQSGHNTVSWYQQALGQGPQFIFQYYREEENGRGNFPPRFSGLQFPNYSSELNVNALELDDSALYLCASSYQGAGYGYTFGSGTRLTVV.

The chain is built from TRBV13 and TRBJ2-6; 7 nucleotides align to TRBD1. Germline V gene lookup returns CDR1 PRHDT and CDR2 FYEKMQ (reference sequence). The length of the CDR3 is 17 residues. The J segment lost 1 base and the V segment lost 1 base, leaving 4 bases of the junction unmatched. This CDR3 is CASSLAGRGSGANVLTF. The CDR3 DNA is TGTGCCAGCAGCTTAGCCGGCAGGGGGTCTGGGGCCAACGTCCTGACTTTC.

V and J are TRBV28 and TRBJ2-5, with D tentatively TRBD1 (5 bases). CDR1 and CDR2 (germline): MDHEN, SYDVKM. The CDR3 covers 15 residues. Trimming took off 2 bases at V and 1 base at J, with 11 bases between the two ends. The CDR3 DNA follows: TGTGCCAGCAGTTTAGTCAGGGTGACCCAAGAGACCCAGTACTTC. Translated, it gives CASSLVRVTQETQYF.

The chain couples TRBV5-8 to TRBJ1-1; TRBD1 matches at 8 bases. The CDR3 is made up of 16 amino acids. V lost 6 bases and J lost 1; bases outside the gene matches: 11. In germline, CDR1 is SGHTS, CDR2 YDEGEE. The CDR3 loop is CASTGGRGWGNTEAFF. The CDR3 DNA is TGTGCCAGCACAGGGGGCAGGGGCTGGGGGAACACTGAAGCTTTCTTT.

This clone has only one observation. The CDR3 here is CASSPATTGMVEQYF. The CDR3, as DNA: TGTGCCAGCAGCCCTGCCACGACAGGGATGGTCGAGCAGTACTTC. The chain couples TRBV6-6 to TRBJ2-7, with 7 bases aligning to TRBD1. This CDR3 region has 15 residues. V shed 6 bases and J 6 bases; nucleotides not matched to a gene: 14. CDR1 is MNHNY and CDR2 is SVGAGI in the germline V gene (reference sequence).

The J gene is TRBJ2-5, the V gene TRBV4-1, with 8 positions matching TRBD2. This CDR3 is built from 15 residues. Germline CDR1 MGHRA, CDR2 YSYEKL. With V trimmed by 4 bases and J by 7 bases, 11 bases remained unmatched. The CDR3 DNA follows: TGCGCCAGCAGCCCGACTAGCGATATACTTTGGACCCAGTACTTC. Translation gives CASSPTSDILWTQYF.

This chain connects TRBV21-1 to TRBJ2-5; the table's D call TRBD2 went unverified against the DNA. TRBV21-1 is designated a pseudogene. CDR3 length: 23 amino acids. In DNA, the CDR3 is TGTGCCAGCAGCAAAGCTTCCTCTCACCAAACCGAGCGGGGCGGACCTATACAAGAGACCCAGTACTTC. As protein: CASSKASSHQTERGGPIQETQYF.

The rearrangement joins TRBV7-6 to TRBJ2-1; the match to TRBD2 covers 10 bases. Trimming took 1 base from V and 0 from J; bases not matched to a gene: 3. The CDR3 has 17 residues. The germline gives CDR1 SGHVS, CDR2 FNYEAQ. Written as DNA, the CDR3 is TGTGCCAGCAGCTTAGAATCTAGCGGGAGCTCCTACAATGAGCAGTTCTTC. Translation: CASSLESSGSSYNEQFF.

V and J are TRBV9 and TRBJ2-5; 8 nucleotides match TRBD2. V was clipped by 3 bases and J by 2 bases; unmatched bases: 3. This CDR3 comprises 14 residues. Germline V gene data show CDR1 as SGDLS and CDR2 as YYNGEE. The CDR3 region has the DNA TGTGCCAGCAGCGCCGGGACTAGACAAGAGACCCAGTACTTC. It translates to CASSAGTRQETQYF.

Here the CDR3 DNA reads TGCGCCAGCAGCCACTCCCAGGGTGAACCTGGAAACACCATATATTTT. Translation gives CASSHSQGEPGNTIYF. The chain recombines TRBV4-1 with TRBJ1-3; D perhaps matches TRBD1 (5 bases). Trimming cost V 3 bases and J 2 bases, with 14 bases left between them. Germline CDR1 is MGHRA and CDR2 is YSYEKL. CDR3 size: 16 residues.

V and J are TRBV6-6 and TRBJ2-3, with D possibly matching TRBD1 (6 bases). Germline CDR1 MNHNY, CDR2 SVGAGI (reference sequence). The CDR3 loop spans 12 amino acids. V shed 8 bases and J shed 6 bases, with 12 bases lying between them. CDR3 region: CASGGSGDTQYF. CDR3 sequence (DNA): TGTGCCAGCGGGGGCAGCGGCGATACGCAGTATTTT.

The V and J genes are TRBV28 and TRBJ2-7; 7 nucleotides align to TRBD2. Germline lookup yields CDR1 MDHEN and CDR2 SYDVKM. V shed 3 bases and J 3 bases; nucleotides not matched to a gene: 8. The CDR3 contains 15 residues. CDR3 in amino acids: CASSFGPGGDYEQYF. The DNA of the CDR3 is TGTGCCAGCAGTTTCGGGCCGGGGGGAGACTACGAGCAGTACTTC.

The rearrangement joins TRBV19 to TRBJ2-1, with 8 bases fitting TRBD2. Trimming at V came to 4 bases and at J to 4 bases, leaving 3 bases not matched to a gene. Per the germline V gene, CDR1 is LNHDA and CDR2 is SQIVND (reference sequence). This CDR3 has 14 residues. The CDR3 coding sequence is TGTGCCAGTAGTAGAGCGGGAGAGTACAATGAGCAGTTCTTC. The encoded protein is CASSRAGEYNEQFF.